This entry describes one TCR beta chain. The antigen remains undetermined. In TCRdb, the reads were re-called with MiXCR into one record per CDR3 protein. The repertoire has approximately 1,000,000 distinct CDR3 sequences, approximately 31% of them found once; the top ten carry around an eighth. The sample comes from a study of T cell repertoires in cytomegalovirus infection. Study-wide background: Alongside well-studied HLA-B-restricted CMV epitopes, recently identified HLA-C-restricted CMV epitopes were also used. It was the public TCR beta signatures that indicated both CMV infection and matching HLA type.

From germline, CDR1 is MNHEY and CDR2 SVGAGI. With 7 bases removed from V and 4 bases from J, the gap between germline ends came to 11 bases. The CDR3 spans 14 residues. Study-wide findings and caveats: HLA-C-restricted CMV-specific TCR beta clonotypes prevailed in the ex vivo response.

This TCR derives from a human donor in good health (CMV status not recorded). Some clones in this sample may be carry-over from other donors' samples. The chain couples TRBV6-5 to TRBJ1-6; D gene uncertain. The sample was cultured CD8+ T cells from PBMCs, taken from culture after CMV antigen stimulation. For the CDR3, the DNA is TGTGCCAGCACCTACGGGCCTTATAATTCACCCCTCCACTTT. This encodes CASTYGPYNSPLHF.